These 29 T cell receptor beta chains were all obtained from the same sample, sequenced in a study of blood T cell repertoires in COVID-19. Method: immunoSEQ multiplex PCR; TCRdb's copy keeps in-frame clones and lacks some. The sample has 350,000 to 500,000 clones, around 90% seen once. Material: peripheral blood. The source is a man aged 18 to 35 with COVID-19, enrolled during active disease.

The J gene is TRBJ2-1, the V gene TRBV11-2; D ambiguous. The CDR3 is made up of 13 amino acids. CDR1 is SGHAT and CDR2 is FQNNGV in the germline V gene. With 5 bases removed from V and 2 bases from J, the gap between germline ends came to 7 bases. The CDR3 DNA is TGTGCCAGCAGCGCCTCGGCCTACAATGAGCAGTTCTTC. Amino acids: CASSASAYNEQFF.

The chain has TRBV19 and TRBJ2-1; TRBD2 aligns across 8 bases. CDR3 length: 14 amino acids. Unmatched junction bases numbered 4, after V lost 3 bases and J lost 6 bases. The germline V gene has CDR1 LNHDA and CDR2 SQIVND (reference sequence). This CDR3 is CASSMGLELNEQFF. The CDR3 coding sequence is TGTGCCAGTAGTATGGGACTAGAGCTCAATGAGCAGTTCTTC.

This clone was detected only once. This chain links TRBV7-6 with TRBJ2-7; D unresolved. Germline V gene data show CDR1 as SGHVS and CDR2 as FNYEAQ. V gave up 2 bases and J gave up 3 bases, with 5 bases separating them. The CDR3 is made up of 12 amino acids. CDR3 nucleotides: TGTGCCAGCAGCTTATCCTACTACGAGCAGTACTTC. Translated, it gives CASSLSYYEQYF.

The rearrangement joins TRBV30 to TRBJ2-7, with TRBD1 matching 8 bases. V shed 8 bases and J 4 bases; nucleotides not matched to a gene: 4. Germline V lookup: CDR1 GTSNPN, CDR2 SVGIG (reference sequence). The CDR3 consists of 11 residues. CDR3 sequence (DNA): TGTGCCGCCGGACAGGGTTACGAGCAGTACTTC. As protein: CAAGQGYEQYF.

This clone came up once. J is TRBJ1-1 and V is TRBV2; D gene ambiguous. Trimming removed 3 bases from V and 1 base from J, with 12 bases in between. The V gene's germline CDR1 is SNHLY and CDR2 FYNNEI. The CDR3 length is 15 residues. The CDR3 loop is CASSDPRGENTEAFF. Here the CDR3 DNA reads TGTGCCAGCAGTGACCCCCGAGGAGAGAACACTGAAGCTTTCTTT.

This CDR3 reads CASSHNAGNQAFF. In nucleotides, the CDR3 is TGTGCCAGCAGCCACAATGCGGGCAATCAGGCTTTCTTT. The chain is built from TRBV5-5 and TRBJ1-1, with D hard to call. The CDR3 is 13 amino acids. Germline CDR1 and CDR2: SGHKS and YYEKEE (reference sequence). Deletions cut 4 bases from V and 11 bases from J, with 18 bases between.

This clone was seen a single time. This chain links TRBV5-4 with TRBJ2-1, with D maybe TRBD2 (6 bases). CDR3 length: 12 residues. Per the germline V gene, CDR1 is SGHNT and CDR2 is YYREEE (reference sequence). Between the trimmed V and J ends, which lost 4 bases and 6 bases, there was a span of 8 bases. CDR3 coding DNA: TGTGCCAGCAGCAGGACTATCAATGAGCAGTTCTTC. Translated: CASSRTINEQFF.

This chain joins TRBV27 and TRBJ2-1; 10 bases agree with TRBD1. This CDR3 region has 18 residues. Germline trimming cut 4 bases from V and 3 bases from J; bases unmatched to any gene: 12. From germline, CDR1 is MNHEY and CDR2 SMNVEV (reference sequence). This chain's CDR3 is CASSSLFSTGGSYNEQFF. Here the CDR3 DNA reads TGTGCCAGCAGTTCCTTATTCTCGACAGGGGGCAGCTACAATGAGCAGTTCTTC.

The chain employs TRBV6-5 and TRBJ1-5; D is ambiguous. The CDR3 contains 12 residues. Per the germline V gene, CDR1 is MNHEY and CDR2 is SVGAGI. The V end lost 8 bases, the J end lost 6 bases, and 11 bases lay between the germline ends. The CDR3: CASGRALQPQHF. CDR3 in DNA: TGTGCCAGCGGGAGAGCTCTTCAGCCCCAGCATTTT.

The chain recombines TRBV7-6 with TRBJ2-1; maybe TRBD2 (6 bases). The CDR3 has 16 residues. Germline CDR1 SGHVS, CDR2 FNYEAQ. The V end lost 5 bases, the J end lost 0 bases, and 14 bases lay between the germline ends. This CDR3 reads CASSPRDSGSYNEQFF. As DNA, the CDR3 is TGTGCCAGCAGCCCTCGGGACTCAGGCTCCTACAATGAGCAGTTCTTC.

The rearrangement joins TRBV3-1 (or the pseudogene TRBV3-2) to TRBJ2-3; D ambiguous. The CDR3 contains 15 residues. Germline V gene lookup returns CDR1 LGHDT and CDR2 YNNKEL (reference sequence). V lost 1 base and J 3 bases, leaving 11 bases between the germline ends. CDR3 nucleotide sequence: TGTGCCAGCAGCCAAGGTATGGTAGTAACAGATACGCAGTATTTT. Its protein is CASSQGMVVTDTQYF.

In the case of this clone: The same CDR3 also results from other DNA sequences found in this sample. The chain uses TRBV24-1 and TRBJ2-1; 9 bases are shared with TRBD1. The CDR3 consists of 16 residues. CDR1 and CDR2 (germline): KGHDR, SFDVKD. J lost 4 bases, V lost 4 bases, and 7 bases had no gene match. The CDR3 spells CATSDPGQGGYNEQFF. In nucleotides, the CDR3 is TGTGCCACCAGTGACCCGGGACAGGGTGGGTACAATGAGCAGTTCTTC.

This clone has just one count. This chain joins TRBV29-1 and TRBJ1-5; 9 bases fit TRBD1. The CDR3 runs to 13 residues. The trim removed 7 bases at V and 6 bases at J, leaving 7 bases unmatched. CDR1 SQVTM and CDR2 ANQGSEA come from the germline V gene. The CDR3 region is CSGSQGAGQPQHF. Here the CDR3 DNA reads TGCAGCGGATCACAGGGGGCCGGTCAGCCCCAGCATTTT.

This clone has more than one count but fewer than ten. This chain joins TRBV5-4 and TRBJ2-2, with 8 positions matching TRBD1. Per the germline V gene, CDR1 is SGHNT and CDR2 is YYREEE (reference sequence). This CDR3 has 16 residues. V lost 2 bases to trimming and J lost 5 bases; unmatched junction nucleotides: 8. CDR3 DNA sequence: TGTGCCAGCAGCTTAGGGGGGACAGGCCCGACCGGGGAGCTGTTTTTT. This translates into CASSLGGTGPTGELFF.

The sample holds one count of this clone. V usage is TRBV7-6 and J usage is TRBJ2-2; possible D gene TRBD2, 6 bases. Between the trimmed V and J ends, which lost 2 bases and 3 bases, there was a span of 10 bases. Per germline, CDR1 SGHVS and CDR2 FNYEAQ. The CDR3 runs to 15 residues. CDR3 coding DNA: TGTGCCAGCAGCTTACTCGGGAGCGACACCGGGGAGCTGTTTTTT. Its protein product is CASSLLGSDTGELFF. The whole variable domain, filled in from reference TRBV7-6 and TRBJ2-2, reads GAGVSQSPRYKVTKRGQDVALRCDPISGHVSLYWYRQALGQGPEFLTYFNYEAQQDKSGLPNDRFSAERPEGSISTLTIQRTEQRDSAMYRCASSLLGSDTGELFFGEGSRLTVL.

This sequence joins TRBV27 and TRBJ2-7, with TRBD1 as a possible D gene (5 bases). Per the germline V gene, CDR1 is MNHEY and CDR2 is SMNVEV (reference sequence). Trimming shortened V by 2 bases and J by 2 bases, and 10 bases separated the two germline ends. The CDR3 runs to 14 residues. The CDR3 DNA is TGTGCCAGCAGTTTACAGGGTGAAACCTACGAGCAGTACTTC. This encodes CASSLQGETYEQYF.

This clone was seen just once. J is TRBJ2-3 and V is TRBV3-1 (or the pseudogene TRBV3-2); 8 bases line up with TRBD1. V shed 1 base, J shed 5 bases, and the junction held 5 bases outside the gene matches. The CDR3 contains 15 residues. Germline V lookup: CDR1 LGHDT, CDR2 YNNKEL (reference sequence). This chain's CDR3 is CASSQVRGPGDTQYF. The CDR3 DNA sequence: TGTGCCAGCAGCCAAGTCAGGGGGCCCGGAGATACGCAGTATTTT.

The sample holds one count of this clone. This chain uses TRBV27 with TRBJ2-7; perhaps TRBD1 as D (5 bases). From germline, CDR1 is MNHEY and CDR2 SMNVEV (reference sequence). The V and J ends lost 6 bases and 1 base respectively, with 10 bases between them. The CDR3 is 13 amino acids. The CDR3 DNA sequence: TGTGCCAGCAGCCCCAGGGCTTCCTACGAGCAGTACTTC. As protein: CASSPRASYEQYF.

The gene calls are TRBV19 and TRBJ2-1, with D possibly being TRBD2 (6 bases). The CDR3 contains 15 residues. Germline assignment: CDR1 LNHDA and CDR2 SQIVND (reference sequence). Trimming left V 7 bases short and J 4 bases short, with 17 bases between. In DNA form, the CDR3 reads TGTGCCAGTACCTGGGGTAGCGGATCTTACAATGAGCAGTTCTTC. This translates into CASTWGSGSYNEQFF.

The V call is TRBV7-9, the J call TRBJ2-1, with 7 bases fitting TRBD2. The CDR3 is 16 residues long. V lost 3 bases to trimming and J lost 1 base; unmatched junction nucleotides: 6. From germline, CDR1 is SEHNR and CDR2 FQNEAQ (reference sequence). CDR3 DNA sequence: TGTGCCAGCAGCTTCCCGTCTAGCGGATCCTACAATGAGCAGTTCTTC. Encoded protein: CASSFPSSGSYNEQFF.

The V gene is TRBV2, the J gene TRBJ2-3, with 8 bases identical to TRBD2. CDR3 length equals 15 residues. Germline CDR1 is SNHLY and CDR2 is FYNNEI. J lost 4 bases, V lost 3 bases, and 6 bases had no gene match. The CDR3 sequence is CASSEAGGRADTQYF. The CDR3 DNA follows: TGTGCCAGCAGTGAGGCGGGGGGACGGGCAGATACGCAGTATTTT.

This chain connects TRBV7-3 to TRBJ2-1; TRBD2 aligns across 9 bases. This CDR3 comprises 16 residues. CDR1 is SGHTA, CDR2 FQGTGA, per germline. V shed 5 bases and J 6 bases; nucleotides not matched to a gene: 11. The CDR3 DNA sequence: TGTGCCAGCAGCCCCTCAGCGGGAGGTGTTTTCAATGAGCAGTTCTTC. It yields the protein CASSPSAGGVFNEQFF. The variable domain in full, with the rest retrieved from reference TRBV7-3 and TRBJ2-1, is GAGVSQTPSNKVTEKGKYVELRCDPISGHTALYWYRQSLGQGPEFLIYFQGTGAADDSGLPNDRFFAVRPEGSVSTLKIQRTERGDSAVYLCASSPSAGGVFNEQFFGPGTRLTVL.

The genes are TRBV4-1 and TRBJ2-5; 7 bases agree with TRBD1. Per the germline V gene, CDR1 is MGHRA and CDR2 is YSYEKL. CDR3 length: 14 amino acids. The V segment lost 1 base and the J segment 5 bases; nucleotides outside the gene matches: 4. The CDR3 DNA reads as TGCGCCAGCAGCCAAGGACAGGGATTGGAGACCCAGTACTTC. It codes for CASSQGQGLETQYF.

The rearrangement links TRBV7-9 to TRBJ2-3; D is unclear. The germline CDR1 and CDR2 sequences are SEHNR and FQNEAQ (reference sequence). V lost 7 bases and J lost 2, with 13 bases in between. This CDR3 is 14 amino acids long. The CDR3 DNA follows: TGTGCCAGCACCCCAGGTGGGTCCACAGATACGCAGTATTTT. Translation gives CASTPGGSTDTQYF.

This chain uses TRBV4-2 with TRBJ1-2; 7 nucleotides align to TRBD1. The CDR3 runs 16 residues. CDR1 is LGHNA, CDR2 YNFKEQ, per germline. V dropped 1 base and J dropped 2; count of bases not matched to a gene: 7. The CDR3 is CASSQGQGPYNYGYTF. CDR3 DNA sequence: TGTGCCAGCAGCCAAGGACAGGGCCCTTACAACTATGGCTACACCTTC.

The chain recombines TRBV5-1 with TRBJ2-1; D not resolved. Trimming stripped 0 bases from V and 8 bases from J, with 9 bases between. Germline V gene lookup returns CDR1 SGHRS and CDR2 YFSETQ. The CDR3 contains 13 residues. CDR3 residues: CASSLARVYEQFF. In nucleotides, the CDR3 is TGCGCCAGCAGCTTGGCCCGAGTCTATGAGCAGTTCTTC.

This clone was picked up one time. The rearrangement joins TRBV9 to TRBJ2-7; D unclear. V was clipped by 0 bases and J by 1 base, with 8 bases between them. CDR1 SGDLS and CDR2 YYNGEE come from the germline V gene. This CDR3 contains 14 residues. In DNA, the CDR3 is TGTGCCAGCAGCGTAGGCCCAGATTCCTACGAGCAGTACTTC. Its protein is CASSVGPDSYEQYF.

The V gene is TRBV13, the J gene TRBJ2-7, with 8 bases lining up with TRBD1. CDR3 size: 14 residues. J was trimmed by 2 bases and V by 6 bases; bases with no gene match: 6. CDR1 PRHDT and CDR2 FYEKMQ come from the germline V gene (reference sequence). The CDR3 DNA is TGTGCCAGCAGTCTGAGGACAGGGCCCTACGAGCAGTACTTC. It specifies CASSLRTGPYEQYF.

The DNA of the CDR3 is TGTGCCAGCAGCGTAGGCGGAGCGAACAACCTCTATGGCTACACCTTC. This encodes CASSVGGANNLYGYTF. The chain combines TRBV9 with TRBJ1-2, with unresolved D. The V and J ends lost 0 bases and 4 bases respectively, with 16 bases between them. The CDR3 length is 16 residues. The germline V gene encodes CDR1 SGDLS and CDR2 YYNGEE.